The present entry profiles one T cell receptor beta chain with its context. What it binds is not known. The genomic DNA of each subset was split evenly across several immunoSEQ plates. The protocol was immunoSEQ multiplex PCR, while the TCRdb copy is restricted to in-frame clones and leaves out a portion. The sample contains some 700,000 clones, about 92% of which appear only once. The data originate from a study of shared clonotypes between healthy human individuals. Study details: In total, the donors were two women and three men aged 18 to 49.

Together with CD45RO+ cells, CCR7-negative CD45RA+ TemRA cells were included in CD8 memory. Study-level findings and limits: Sequencing depth was a factor that was expected to affect clonotype sharing among donors.

V was trimmed by 1 base and J by 5 bases, leaving 11 bases between them. The CDR3 has 14 residues. In germline, CDR1 is SNHLY, CDR2 FYNNEI. This clonotype was obtained from a man younger than 35 in good health. Some clones in this sample may be carry-over from other donors' samples. Specimen: memory CD8+ T cells from PBMCs. The subset: CD45RO+ cells pooled with CCR7-negative TemRA cells. The chain joins TRBV2 to TRBJ1-1; D may be TRBD1 (5 bases). The CDR3 loop is CASSEEAGGTEAFF. Here the CDR3 DNA reads TGTGCCAGCAGTGAAGAGGCGGGGGGGACTGAAGCTTTCTTT.